This T cell receptor (beta chain) stems from a study of PD-1 blockade in classical Hodgkin lymphoma. Generated by immunoSEQ multiplex PCR, the TCRdb table keeps only in-frame clones and is missing some. The sample lists several thousand clones; 70% to 90% were seen once. A note on this clone: Other DNA sequences in this specimen translate into the identical CDR3.

Time point of the sample: cycle 4 day 1 (C4D1), after 5 to 7 weeks of nivolumab. Every patient had relapsed following autologous stem cell transplantation, and cohorts differed in brentuximab vedotin exposure. Magnetic depletion of non-target cells from thawed PBMCs yielded purified CD8+ T cells. This CDR3 spans 11 amino acids. Between the trimmed V and J ends, which lost 3 bases and 10 bases, there was a span of 7 bases. CDR1 and CDR2 from the germline V gene are LNHDA and SQIVND (reference sequence). Sequences were derived from CD8+ T cells from blood, sampled before the fourth cycle of nivolumab. This sequence was found in a human donor with classical Hodgkin lymphoma. The chain recombines TRBV19 with TRBJ2-1; D remains unclear. The CDR3: CASSMGLEQFF. CDR3 nucleotide sequence: TGTGCCAGTAGTATGGGATTAGAGCAGTTCTTC. The full variable domain, completed using reference TRBV19 and TRBJ2-1, is DGGITQSPKYLFRKEGQNVTLSCEQNLNHDAMYWYRQDPGQGLRLIYYSQIVNDFQKGDIAEGYSVSREKKESFPLTVTSAQKNPTAFYLCASSMGLEQFFGPGTRLTVL.